One TCR beta chain is described in this entry. Its antigen is currently unknown. This entry is derived from a study of PD-1 blockade in classical Hodgkin lymphoma. Study-level results: Excluded were patients who started nivolumab under 1 year after ASCT, a group that had lower diversity. Newly diagnosed and completely responding patients shared comparable baseline diversity. CD4+ TCR diversity, unlike CD8+, rose significantly by C4D1.

The method was immunoSEQ multiplex PCR; TCRdb's version includes in-frame clones alone and lacks a portion of them. The sample consists of 75,000 to 100,000 clones, more than 80% of them appearing once. All the patients suffered relapse after autologous stem cell transplantation, and brentuximab vedotin exposure differed. The germline V gene encodes CDR1 SGHVS and CDR2 FQNEAQ. V was pared by 3 bases and J by 4 bases, with 10 bases between. This CDR3 has 14 amino acids. The source of this sequence is a human donor with classical Hodgkin lymphoma. The source was peripheral blood mononuclear cells (PBMCs), collected before the second cycle of nivolumab. The chain uses TRBV7-8 and TRBJ2-1; no definite D call. As DNA, the CDR3 is TGTGCCAGCAGCTTTGGGGTAGCTTACAATGAGCAGTTCTTC. This translates into CASSFGVAYNEQFF.